This T cell receptor (beta chain) comes out of a study of T cells after yellow fever vaccination. MiXCR was run by TCRdb on the 5' RACE reads, yielding one entry per CDR3 protein. The table has 620,000 or so distinct CDR3 sequences, about a sixth seen once. The sample in question was PBMCs, obtained 4 to 5 days after the first yellow fever vaccination. This receptor was identified in a man between 18 and 35 years old who received the YFV17D yellow fever vaccine.

The CDR3 sequence: CASSPPVRMVYNEQFF. The CDR3 bases are TGTGCCAGCAGTCCCCCAGTAAGGATGGTCTACAATGAGCAGTTCTTC. The chain has TRBV6-2 or TRBV6-3 and TRBJ2-1; D is ambiguous. V dropped 5 bases and J dropped 3 bases, with 17 bases sitting between them. Germline CDR1 reads MNHEY; CDR2 reads SVGEGT. CDR3 length: 16 residues.